The 25 T cell receptor beta chains below all came from one sample that was sequenced in a study of cytomegalovirus exposure and HLA in healthy donors. The primer mix had 60 Vbeta and 13 Jbeta primers. Sequencing was performed with immunoSEQ multiplex PCR; in TCRdb, only in-frame clones are kept and a portion is missing. The sample table sets out about 78,000 clones. Material for sequencing was PBMCs. All receptors derive from a female donor in good health and CMV-seropositive.

This rearrangement joins TRBV28 to TRBJ1-2, with 11 bases matching TRBD1. CDR1 is MDHEN and CDR2 is SYDVKM in the germline V gene. The V segment lost 10 bases and the J segment 7 bases; nucleotides outside the gene matches: 11. The CDR3 runs to 14 residues. The CDR3 protein is CAILDRGRKIGYTF. CDR3 DNA sequence: TGTGCCATCCTGGACAGGGGGCGAAAAATTGGCTACACCTTC.

In nucleotides, the CDR3 is TGTGCCAGCAGTGAAATCAGGGGGCGCGAGCAGTACTTC. Amino acid sequence: CASSEIRGREQYF. The chain links TRBV6-1 to TRBJ2-7, with 8 nucleotides matching TRBD1. This CDR3 contains 13 residues. With V trimmed by 2 bases and J by 6 bases, 3 bases remained unmatched. Per the germline V gene, CDR1 is MNHNS and CDR2 is SASEGT.

This chain links TRBV28 with TRBJ2-5; TRBD2 matches at 7 bases. CDR3 length: 13 residues. J gave up 5 bases and V 6 bases, and 6 bases lay outside the gene matches. From germline, CDR1 is MDHEN and CDR2 SYDVKM. CDR3 DNA: TGTGCCAGCAGAGCACTCGGGAGGGAGACCCAGTACTTC. Its protein product is CASRALGRETQYF.

This chain links TRBV4-2 with TRBJ2-1, with a tentative D call TRBD2 (5 bases). CDR1 is LGHNA, CDR2 YNFKEQ, per germline. This CDR3 comprises 16 residues. V was cut by 4 bases and J by 4 bases, with 17 bases left in between. Here the CDR3 DNA reads TGTGCCAGCAGCCGGGGTCAACCAACGGGGTACAATGAGCAGTTCTTC. Translation: CASSRGQPTGYNEQFF.

The chain is built from TRBV19 and TRBJ1-1; D unclear. V lost 0 bases, J lost 2 bases, and 4 bases lay in between. CDR3 size: 13 residues. Germline CDR1 and CDR2: LNHDA and SQIVND (reference sequence). The CDR3 DNA follows: TGTGCCAGTAGTATAGACAGAAACACTGAAGCTTTCTTT. Protein product: CASSIDRNTEAFF.

This chain connects TRBV19 to TRBJ2-7; 9 positions agree with TRBD2. The germline V gene encodes CDR1 LNHDA and CDR2 SQIVND (reference sequence). V dropped 5 bases and J dropped 3; count of bases not matched to a gene: 2. The CDR3 has 13 residues. DNA of the CDR3: TGTGCCAGTAGTGCGGGGGGGGGCTACGAGCAGTACTTC. This codes for CASSAGGGYEQYF.

This sequence joins TRBV27 and TRBJ2-7; TRBD2 agrees at 12 bases. Germline V lookup: CDR1 MNHEY, CDR2 SMNVEV (reference sequence). J was trimmed by 6 bases and V by 1 base; bases with no gene match: 10. The CDR3 totals 17 residues. CDR3 loop: CASSLYPSGRASVEQYF. The CDR3 DNA follows: TGTGCCAGCAGTTTATATCCTAGCGGGAGGGCCTCAGTCGAGCAGTACTTC.

This chain uses TRBV11-3 with TRBJ2-3, with 8 bases that match TRBD2. The CDR3 is 15 amino acids. With V trimmed by 2 bases and J by 4 bases, 5 bases remained unmatched. Germline CDR1 SGHNT, CDR2 YENEEA. This CDR3 is CASSLSGGAADTQYF. CDR3 sequence (DNA): TGTGCCAGCAGCTTATCGGGGGGGGCCGCAGATACGCAGTATTTT.

The chain carries TRBV6-5 and TRBJ1-2; TRBD1 matches at 9 bases. Germline CDR1 and CDR2: MNHEY and SVGAGI. The ends lost 4 bases at V and 5 bases at J; junction bases unmatched: 5. This CDR3 is 14 amino acids long. CDR3 sequence reads: CASSFGTGWYGYTF. CDR3 DNA sequence: TGTGCCAGCAGTTTCGGGACAGGGTGGTATGGCTACACCTTC.

This rearrangement joins TRBV5-4 to TRBJ2-3; 8 bases match TRBD2. Germline-derived CDR1 and CDR2 are SGHNT and YYREEE (reference sequence). V shed 1 base, J shed 4 bases, and the junction held 5 bases outside the gene matches. This CDR3 spans 15 amino acids. Written as DNA, the CDR3 is TGTGCCAGCAGCTTGAGGCCAGCGGGAGCAGATACGCAGTATTTT. This gives the protein CASSLRPAGADTQYF.

V gene TRBV9 combines with J gene TRBJ2-1; 7 bases are shared with TRBD2. V dropped 0 bases and J dropped 6; count of bases not matched to a gene: 9. Germline CDR1 is SGDLS and CDR2 is YYNGEE. The CDR3 extends over 16 amino acids. CDR3 sequence (DNA): TGTGCCAGCAGCGTAGGTGGGGGGGTTGGTGCCAATGAGCAGTTCTTC. It specifies CASSVGGGVGANEQFF.

The chain carries TRBV30 and TRBJ2-6; unclear D gene. Trimming stripped 3 bases from V and 0 bases from J, with 9 bases between. The CDR3 runs 15 residues. Germline CDR1 reads GTSNPN; CDR2 reads SVGIG (reference sequence). CDR3 DNA sequence: TGTGCCTGGAGACAGCTGAACTCTGGGGCCAACGTCCTGACTTTC. It yields the protein CAWRQLNSGANVLTF.

The V call is TRBV9, the J call TRBJ2-3, with D tentatively TRBD2 (7 bases). Germline-derived CDR1 and CDR2 are SGDLS and YYNGEE. This CDR3 comprises 14 residues. V lost 1 base, J lost 5 bases, and 11 bases lay in between. The CDR3 sequence is CASSVQGGGDTQYF. The DNA for the CDR3 is TGTGCCAGCAGCGTACAGGGAGGGGGAGATACGCAGTATTTT.

The chain is built from TRBV28 and TRBJ2-2; D possibly corresponds to TRBD1 (6 bases). Germline lookup yields CDR1 MDHEN and CDR2 SYDVKM. Deletions cut 5 bases from V and 4 bases from J, with 11 bases between. CDR3 length: 14 residues. CDR3 region: CASSQFRGTGELFF. Here the CDR3 DNA reads TGTGCCAGCAGTCAATTCAGGGGCACCGGGGAGCTGTTTTTT.

The J gene is TRBJ1-1, the V gene TRBV5-6; D is uncertain. Trimming took off 0 bases at V and 11 bases at J, with 11 bases between the two ends. This CDR3 region has 12 residues. Germline CDR1 SGHDT, CDR2 YYEEEE. CDR3 DNA sequence: TGTGCCAGCAGCTTGGAGCCCGAGTCCGCTTTCTTT. This encodes CASSLEPESAFF.

The genes are TRBV7-3 and TRBJ1-5; possibly TRBD1 for D (5 bases). CDR3 length: 13 residues. V lost 3 bases to trimming and J lost 6 bases, with 9 bases between them. From germline, CDR1 is SGHTA and CDR2 FQGTGA. This chain's CDR3 is CASSLGGGQPQHF. The CDR3 DNA sequence: TGTGCCAGCAGCTTGGGGGGAGGTCAGCCCCAGCATTTT.

The chain uses TRBV6-5 and TRBJ1-5; D is perhaps TRBD1 (6 bases). V lost 2 bases, J lost 12 bases, and 8 bases lay in between. The CDR3 runs to 11 residues. Germline CDR1 reads MNHEY; CDR2 reads SVGAGI. CDR3 coding DNA: TGTGCCAGCAGTTACCAGGGGATCCAGCATTTT. Encoded protein: CASSYQGIQHF.

The chain uses TRBV14 and TRBJ2-5; TRBD2 might be the D (7 bases). The CDR3 consists of 17 residues. Trimming removed 4 bases from V and 5 bases from J, with 23 bases in between. In germline, CDR1 is SGHDN, CDR2 FVKESK. DNA for the CDR3: TGTGCCAGCAGCCGTGAGTGGCGGGGGCCCGGAGGGGAGACCCAGTACTTC. Translating it yields CASSREWRGPGGETQYF.

This rearrangement joins TRBV19 to TRBJ2-1; a weak D match, TRBD2 (5 bases). The germline gives CDR1 LNHDA, CDR2 SQIVND (reference sequence). The germline V and J ends were trimmed by 4 bases and 9 bases, with 16 bases remaining between them. The CDR3 runs 14 residues. The CDR3 coding sequence is TGTGCCAGTAGTACCGGACGGGAAGGAGGTGAGCAGTTCTTC. Its protein is CASSTGREGGEQFF.

Here the CDR3 DNA reads TGTGCCAGCAGCTCCGACAGTTCGAACACCGGGGAGCTGTTTTTT. This translates into CASSSDSSNTGELFF. The rearrangement uses TRBV7-9 and TRBJ2-2; perhaps TRBD1 as D (5 bases). The V and J ends lost 4 bases and 0 bases respectively, with 9 bases between them. Germline assignment: CDR1 SEHNR and CDR2 FQNEAQ (reference sequence). The CDR3 totals 15 residues.

This chain joins TRBV6-1 and TRBJ2-5, with D hard to call. This CDR3 comprises 11 residues. V dropped 4 bases and J dropped 5 bases, with 5 bases sitting between them. Germline assignment: CDR1 MNHNS and CDR2 SASEGT. The CDR3, as DNA: TGTGCCAGCAGTGCGTCGGAGACCCAGTACTTC. Its protein is CASSASETQYF.

The CDR3 reads CASTHRGAFF. The DNA for the CDR3 is TGTGCCAGCACCCACAGGGGCGCTTTCTTT. The rearrangement links TRBV6-5 to TRBJ1-1, with 7 bases identical to TRBD1. Germline CDR1 MNHEY, CDR2 SVGAGI. Trimming removed 7 bases from V and 11 bases from J; junction bases left unmatched: 4. The CDR3 extends over 10 amino acids.

The rearrangement joins TRBV7-8 to TRBJ1-6; 9 nucleotides match TRBD1. The CDR3 has 17 residues. Germline-derived CDR1 and CDR2 are SGHVS and FQNEAQ. V trimming: 4 bases; J trimming: 0 bases; junction bases outside the gene matches: 4. The CDR3, as DNA: TGTGCCAGCAGCTCCGGACAGGGGAGCTCCTATAATTCACCCCTCCACTTT. Its translation is CASSSGQGSSYNSPLHF.

The gene calls are TRBV28 and TRBJ1-4; tentative D call: TRBD1 (6 bases). The V end lost 10 bases, the J end lost 7 bases, and 16 bases lay between the germline ends. The CDR3 is 13 residues long. Germline loops: CDR1 MDHEN, CDR2 SYDVKM. CDR3 sequence (DNA): TGTGCCATCTCGAGGGGGGAGGGTGAAAAACTGTTTTTT. Translating it yields CAISRGEGEKLFF.

The gene calls are TRBV7-2 and TRBJ1-2; D is possibly TRBD1 (5 bases). V lost 3 bases, J lost 8 bases, and 16 bases lay in between. The CDR3 runs to 14 residues. Per the germline V gene, CDR1 is SGHTA and CDR2 is FQGNSA. The CDR3 region is CASSFGQRGGGYTF. The CDR3 DNA is TGTGCCAGCAGCTTTGGTCAGCGGGGCGGAGGCTACACCTTC.